Reported below is one T cell receptor (beta chain). This clonotype was observed many times. Its recognized antigen is unknown. No clone much larger than this one lies a single base away; base qualities are absent. Using SuperScript III with primers targeting the alpha and beta constant regions, about 520 ng of RNA was reverse transcribed. Separate alpha and beta chain libraries were made by chain-specific third strand synthesis with multiplexing indices. The protocol used a single primer pair to amplify all rearrangements within a chain, which avoided primer bias, and attached molecular barcodes to each cDNA molecule. The SP2 sequencing primer site and a random hexamer were carried on a 5' RACE adapter, to which purified cDNA was joined by T4 RNA Ligase 1. Second strand synthesis was primed from the SP2 site with Phusion polymerase, using slow temperature ramps to favor optimal annealing. Each molecule's 12-nucleotide barcode consisted of two random hexamer sequences, both added before amplification and joined together. An amplification PCR of about 23 cycles with P5s and P7 primers came after a short first PCR that had added P5 and P7 adapter elements plus a second index. A total of 25 to 30 PCR cycles were applied to the libraries, which were quantified on a Qubit, sized on a Bioanalyzer, and diluted to 4 nM. The normalized libraries were sequenced on an Illumina MiSeq using 2 x 250 paired-end kits. Into approximately 10 ul Tris-Cl, the reverse transcription reactions were eluted following cleanup on MinElute columns. A 1:1 ratio of AMPure XP beads was used to clean the adapter ligations after they had run for approximately 21 hours at 16 degrees C. Per the authors' processing: A modified Decombinator processed the demultiplexed FASTQ files and output V, J, insert and barcode information. Any sequence that shared a barcode yet differed from the dominant sequence was discarded as an error, and the number of original cDNA molecules was estimated by counting barcodes clustered at Levenshtein distance 3. The R packages ineq, vegan, igraph and RCytoscape were used for downstream analyses, together with IMGT nomenclature and CDR3 definitions. V gene usage was computed over distinct sequences, each TCR counted once to avoid skew from clonal expansion. Similarity networks connected unique CDR3 amino acid sequences within a donor whenever two sequences differed by a single Levenshtein edit. The authors compiled published HIV-specific CDR3s (almost 95 alpha, several hundred beta) and CMV-specific CDR3s (approximately 13 alpha, roughly 250 beta) and searched for them in the repertoires. Lower sequence numbers were not the cause of the decreased diversity in patients, as random subsampling to size-matched repertoires showed. TCRdb ran its own pipeline on the public reads, namely fastp trimming at Q25 and MiXCR clone calling, and kept in-frame beta chains. Every CDR3 protein is listed once, alongside the most common genes and DNA of its rows. These V and J calls rely on TCRdb rather than the paper's analysis. Here the sample has approximately 16,000 distinct CDR3 sequences; just under 9.5% occur a single time. Clones ranked in the top ten supply less than 6.5% of the sample.

The data originate from a study of HIV-infected patients and healthy controls (TCRdb year 2014). Context from the whole study: Whether deep TCR repertoire sequencing of small blood samples from HIV patients could capture immune perturbation and reconstitution was tested in the study.

Whole blood was used without cell fractionation, so the repertoire reflected all unsorted peripheral T cells. As controls, more than 8 uninfected healthy donors were sampled, and four of those donors gave samples twice, about three months apart. For RNA extraction, an approximately 2.5 ml sample of peripheral blood was drawn into Tempus tubes. Residual genomic DNA was removed with the TURBO-DNase kit and globin mRNA was depleted with GLOBINclear. Study-wide findings and limitations: Healthy control repertoires showed roughly threefold more distinct CDR3s and higher Shannon diversity than untreated HIV+ repertoires. Alpha-chain CDR3s from MAIT cells appeared at high frequency in healthy controls but were severely depleted in HIV+ repertoires. The study did not determine donor HLA types. HIV-infected repertoires showed significantly elevated mean Gini indices relative to controls, which possibly reflects oligoclonality. Comparisons were complicated by unequal numbers of distinct sequences between patients and controls, and rare events from HIV-infected data were overweighted by size-matching. The use of whole blood limited sequencing depth and precluded separation of the dynamics of distinct T-cell subpopulations. Pairing of alpha and beta chains was not determined in the samples. Eight alpha and eight beta V genes showed significantly different mean usage between HIV-infected patients and controls. Only sixteen HIV-infected individuals were processed, which the authors considered a major limit on how widely the findings apply. By Jaccard index and by the count of highly shared sequences, healthy controls shared more CDR3s between individuals than HIV+ patients did. The study cohorts differed slightly in age and sex profile, but those differences did not account for the observed differences in diversity. In HIV-infected patients, the apparent post-therapy recovery of the Gini index was not replicated in size-matched repertoire data. Most CMV-associated CDR3s became more frequent during therapy, although their change was not significant, whereas HIV-associated CDR3s showed a significant decrease in frequency.

The CDR3, from cysteine to phenylalanine, totals 14 residues. Just CDR3 DNA is preserved here, 42 bases in frame from base 1. V is trimmed back by 6 bases and J by 3 bases, and the junction contains 5 bases that no gene match accounts for. Source material: blood. The chain uses TRBV12-3 or TRBV12-4 and TRBJ1-2; the central 9 bases match TRBD1. This sequence originates from an adult in good health. The nucleotide sequence is given as TGTGCCAGCAGCCACAGGGGGCGGGACTATGGCTACACCTTC. This codes for CASSHRGRDYGYTF.